This TCR beta chain was captured in a study of tumor and adjacent non-tumor tissue in lung cancer. The library came from three nested PCR rounds adapted from ARM-PCR protocols. TCRdb passed the multiplex PCR reads through MiXCR, listing each CDR3 protein once. The repertoire holds roughly 67,000 distinct CDR3 sequences, with approximately 73% as singletons. This clonotype was found a few times. The antigen is unknown. This sequence may be a read error, since a much larger clone differs from it by one base. As the CDR3 is not closed by the conserved phenylalanine or tryptophan, this likely results from a read error. Study results and caveats: In normal lung, the top 100 clones were significantly more dominant than in tumor.

V was cut by 6 bases and J by 5 bases, with 16 bases left in between. Germline V gene sequence: CDR1 DFQATT, CDR2 SNEGSKA (reference sequence). The CDR3 has 13 residues. RNA was extracted from bulk tissue without any cell sorting. This non-tumor lung sample came from over 3 cm beyond the tumor edge. V is TRBV20-1 and J is TRBJ1-2; D unclear. This receptor was obtained from a man in his sixties with non-small cell lung cancer. The specimen was distant non-tumor lung tissue. The CDR3 DNA reads TGCAGTGCACGTACGGGAGCCCTTTATGGCTACACCCTC. Residues: CSARTGALYGYTL.